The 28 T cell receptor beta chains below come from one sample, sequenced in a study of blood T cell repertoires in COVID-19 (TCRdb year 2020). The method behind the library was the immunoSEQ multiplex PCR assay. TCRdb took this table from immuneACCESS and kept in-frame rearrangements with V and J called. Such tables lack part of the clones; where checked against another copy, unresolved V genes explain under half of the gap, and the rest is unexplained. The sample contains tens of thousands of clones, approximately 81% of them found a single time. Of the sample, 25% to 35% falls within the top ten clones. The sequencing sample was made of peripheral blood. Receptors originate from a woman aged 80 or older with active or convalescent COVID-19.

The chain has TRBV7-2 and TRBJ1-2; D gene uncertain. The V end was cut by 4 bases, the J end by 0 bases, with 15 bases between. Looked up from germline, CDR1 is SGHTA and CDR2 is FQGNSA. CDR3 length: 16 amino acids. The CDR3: CASSSGRALSNYGYTF. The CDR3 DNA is TGTGCCAGCAGCTCCGGGAGAGCCCTATCTAACTATGGCTACACCTTC.

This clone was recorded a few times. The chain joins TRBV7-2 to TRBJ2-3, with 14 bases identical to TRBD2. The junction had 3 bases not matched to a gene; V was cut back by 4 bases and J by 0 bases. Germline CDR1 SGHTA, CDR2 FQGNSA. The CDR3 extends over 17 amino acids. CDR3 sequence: CASSSGLAGVSTDTQYF. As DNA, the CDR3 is TGTGCCAGCAGCTCGGGACTAGCGGGGGTCAGCACAGATACGCAGTATTTT.

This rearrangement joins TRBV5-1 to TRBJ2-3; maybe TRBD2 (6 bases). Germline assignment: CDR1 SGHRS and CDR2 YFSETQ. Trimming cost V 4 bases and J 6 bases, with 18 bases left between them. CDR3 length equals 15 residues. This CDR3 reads CASSRSGLEGDTQYF. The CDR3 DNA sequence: TGCGCCAGCAGCCGTAGCGGCCTCGAAGGGGATACGCAGTATTTT. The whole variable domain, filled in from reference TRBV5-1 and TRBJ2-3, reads KAGVTQTPRYLIKTRGQQVTLSCSPISGHRSVSWYQQTPGQGLQFLFEYFSETQRNKGNFPGRFSGRQFSNSRSEMNVSTLELGDSALYLCASSRSGLEGDTQYFGPGTRLTVL.

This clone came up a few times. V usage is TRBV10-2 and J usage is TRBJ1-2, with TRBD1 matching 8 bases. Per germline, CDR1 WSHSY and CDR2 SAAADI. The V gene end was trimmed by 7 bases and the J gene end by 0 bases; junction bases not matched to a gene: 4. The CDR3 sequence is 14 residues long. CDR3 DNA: TGCGCCAGCAATGACAGGGGTGCTAACTATGGCTACACCTTC. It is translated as CASNDRGANYGYTF.

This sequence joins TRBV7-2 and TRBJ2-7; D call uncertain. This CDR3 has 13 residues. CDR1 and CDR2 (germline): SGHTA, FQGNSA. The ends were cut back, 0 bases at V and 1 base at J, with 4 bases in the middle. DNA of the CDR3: TGTGCCAGCAGCTTAGCGACTTCCTACGAGCAGTACTTC. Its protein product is CASSLATSYEQYF.

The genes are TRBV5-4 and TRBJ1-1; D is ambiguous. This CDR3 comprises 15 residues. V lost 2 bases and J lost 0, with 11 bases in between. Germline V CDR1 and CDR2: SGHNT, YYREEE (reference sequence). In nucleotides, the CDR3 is TGTGCCAGCAGCTTACCGGGAAACATGAACACTGAAGCTTTCTTT. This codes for CASSLPGNMNTEAFF. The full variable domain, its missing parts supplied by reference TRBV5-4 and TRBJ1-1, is ETGVTQSPTHLIKTRGQQVTLRCSSQSGHNTVSWYQQALGQGPQFIFQYYREEENGRGNFPPRFSGLQFPNYSSELNVNALELDDSALYLCASSLPGNMNTEAFFGQGTRLTVV.

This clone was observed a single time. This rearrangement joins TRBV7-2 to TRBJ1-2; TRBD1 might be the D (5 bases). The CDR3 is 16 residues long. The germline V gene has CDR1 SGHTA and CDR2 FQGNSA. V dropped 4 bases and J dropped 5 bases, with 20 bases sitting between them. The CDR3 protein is CASSYRFGQGGYGYTF. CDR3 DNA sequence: TGTGCCAGCAGCTACCGCTTCGGCCAGGGCGGTTATGGCTACACCTTC.

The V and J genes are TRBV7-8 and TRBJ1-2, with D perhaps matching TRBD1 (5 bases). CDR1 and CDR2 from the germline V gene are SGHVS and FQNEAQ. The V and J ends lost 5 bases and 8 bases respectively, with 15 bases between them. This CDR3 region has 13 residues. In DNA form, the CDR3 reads TGTGCCAGCAGCGTTGGGGCCCTAAGGGGCTACACCTTC. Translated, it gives CASSVGALRGYTF.

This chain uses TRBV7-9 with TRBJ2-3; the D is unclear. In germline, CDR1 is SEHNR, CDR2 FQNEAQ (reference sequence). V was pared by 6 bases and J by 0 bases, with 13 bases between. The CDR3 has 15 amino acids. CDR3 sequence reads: CASSTTLTSTDTQYF. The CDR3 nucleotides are TGTGCCAGCAGTACTACGTTAACTAGCACAGATACGCAGTATTTT. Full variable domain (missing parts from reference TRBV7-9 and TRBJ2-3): DTGVSQNPRHKITKRGQNVTFRCDPISEHNRLYWYRQTLGQGPEFLTYFQNEAQLEKSRLLSDRFSAERPKGSFSTLEIQRTEQGDSAMYLCASSTTLTSTDTQYFGPGTRLTVL.

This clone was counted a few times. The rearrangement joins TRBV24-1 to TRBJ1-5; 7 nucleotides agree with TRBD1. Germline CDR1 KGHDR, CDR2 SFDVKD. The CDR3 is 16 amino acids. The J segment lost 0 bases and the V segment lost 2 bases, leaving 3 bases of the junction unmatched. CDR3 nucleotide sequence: TGTGCCACCAGTGATTCCAGGGGGGATAGCAATCAGCCCCAGCATTTT. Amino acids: CATSDSRGDSNQPQHF.

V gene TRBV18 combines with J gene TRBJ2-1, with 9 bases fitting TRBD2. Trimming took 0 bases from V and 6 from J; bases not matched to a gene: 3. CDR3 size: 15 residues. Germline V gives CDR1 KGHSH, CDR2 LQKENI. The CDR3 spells CASSPPAGGPNEQFF. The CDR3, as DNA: TGTGCCAGCTCACCACCAGCGGGGGGCCCCAATGAGCAGTTCTTC.

Here the CDR3 reads CASSQDVGAGNTEAFF. Here the CDR3 DNA reads TGCGCCAGCAGCCAAGATGTCGGCGCAGGGAACACTGAAGCTTTCTTT. This sequence joins TRBV4-3 and TRBJ1-1; D uncertain. The CDR3 totals 16 residues. Trimming took off 0 bases at V and 1 base at J, with 12 bases between the two ends. Germline lookup yields CDR1 LGHNA and CDR2 YSLEER.

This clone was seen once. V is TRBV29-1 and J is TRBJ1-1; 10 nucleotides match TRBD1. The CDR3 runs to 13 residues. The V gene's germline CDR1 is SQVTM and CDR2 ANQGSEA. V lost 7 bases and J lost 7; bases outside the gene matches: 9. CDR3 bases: TGCAGCGGATCCCCGGGACAGGGGAATGAAGCTTTCTTT. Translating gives CSGSPGQGNEAFF.

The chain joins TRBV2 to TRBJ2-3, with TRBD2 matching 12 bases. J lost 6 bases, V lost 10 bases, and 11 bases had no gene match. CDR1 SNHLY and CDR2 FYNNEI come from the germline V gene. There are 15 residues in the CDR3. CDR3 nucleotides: TGTGCCACCGAACTAACCGGACTAGCGGGGGATACGCAGTATTTT. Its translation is CATELTGLAGDTQYF.

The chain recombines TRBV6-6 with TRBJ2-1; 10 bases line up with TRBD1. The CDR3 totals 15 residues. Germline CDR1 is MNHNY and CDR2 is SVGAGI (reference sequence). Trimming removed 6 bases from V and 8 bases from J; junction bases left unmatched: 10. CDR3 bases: TGTGCCAGCAGCCAGGACAGGGGGAAGAGGGATGAGCAGTTCTTC. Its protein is CASSQDRGKRDEQFF.

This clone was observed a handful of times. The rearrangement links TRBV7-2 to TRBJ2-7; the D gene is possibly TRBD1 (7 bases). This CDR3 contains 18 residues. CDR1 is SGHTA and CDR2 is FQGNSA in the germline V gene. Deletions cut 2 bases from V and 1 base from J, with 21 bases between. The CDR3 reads CASSLQGGGATHSYEQYF. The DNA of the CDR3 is TGTGCCAGCAGCTTACAGGGGGGCGGAGCAACCCATTCCTACGAGCAGTACTTC. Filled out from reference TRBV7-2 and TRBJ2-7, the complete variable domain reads GAGVSQSPSNKVTEKGKDVELRCDPISGHTALYWYRQSLGQGLEFLIYFQGNSAPDKSGLPSDRFSAERTGGSVSTLTIQRTQQEDSAVYLCASSLQGGGATHSYEQYFGPGTRLTVT.

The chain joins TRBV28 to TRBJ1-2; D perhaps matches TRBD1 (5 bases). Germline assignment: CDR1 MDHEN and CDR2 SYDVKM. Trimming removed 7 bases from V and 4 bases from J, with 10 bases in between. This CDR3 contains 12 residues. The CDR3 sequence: CASNGGGYGYTF. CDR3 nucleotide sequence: TGTGCCAGCAACGGGGGGGGCTATGGCTACACCTTC.

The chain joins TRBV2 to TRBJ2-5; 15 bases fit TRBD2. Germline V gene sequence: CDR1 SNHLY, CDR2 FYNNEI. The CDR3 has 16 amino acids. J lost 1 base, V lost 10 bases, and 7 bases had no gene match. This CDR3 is CAITGTSGGLQETQYF. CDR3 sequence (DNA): TGTGCCATTACGGGGACTAGCGGGGGGCTCCAAGAGACCCAGTACTTC. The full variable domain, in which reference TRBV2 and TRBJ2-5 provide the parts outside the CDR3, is EPEVTQTPSHQVTQMGQEVILRCVPISNHLYFYWYRQILGQKVEFLVSFYNNEISEKSEIFDDQFSVERPDGSNFTLKIRSTKLEDSAMYFCAITGTSGGLQETQYFGPGTRLLVL.

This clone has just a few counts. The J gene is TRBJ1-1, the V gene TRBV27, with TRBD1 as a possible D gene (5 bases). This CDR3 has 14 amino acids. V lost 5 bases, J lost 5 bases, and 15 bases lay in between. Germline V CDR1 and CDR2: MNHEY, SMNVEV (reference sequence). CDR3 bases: TGTGCCAGCAGTCTAACGGGGGAGGGTACTGAAGCTTTCTTT. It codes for CASSLTGEGTEAFF.

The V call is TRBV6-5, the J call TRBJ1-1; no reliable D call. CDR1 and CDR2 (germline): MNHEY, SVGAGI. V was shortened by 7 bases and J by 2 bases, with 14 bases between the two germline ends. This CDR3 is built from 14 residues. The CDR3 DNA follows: TGTGCCAGCACTTTGGGGAGTAGAAACACTGAAGCTTTCTTT. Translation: CASTLGSRNTEAFF.

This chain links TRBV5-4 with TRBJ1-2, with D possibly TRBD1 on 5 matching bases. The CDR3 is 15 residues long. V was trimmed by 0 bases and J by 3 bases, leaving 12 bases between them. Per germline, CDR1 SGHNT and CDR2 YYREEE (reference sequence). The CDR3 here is CASSLVGRVDYGYTF. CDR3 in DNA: TGTGCCAGCAGCTTGGTCGGCAGGGTTGACTATGGCTACACCTTC.

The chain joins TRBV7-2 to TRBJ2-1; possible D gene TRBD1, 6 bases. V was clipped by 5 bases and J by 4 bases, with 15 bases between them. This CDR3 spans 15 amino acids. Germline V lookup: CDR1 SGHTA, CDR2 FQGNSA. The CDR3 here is CASSISGQMYNEQFF. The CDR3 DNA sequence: TGTGCCAGCAGCATAAGTGGACAGATGTACAATGAGCAGTTCTTC.

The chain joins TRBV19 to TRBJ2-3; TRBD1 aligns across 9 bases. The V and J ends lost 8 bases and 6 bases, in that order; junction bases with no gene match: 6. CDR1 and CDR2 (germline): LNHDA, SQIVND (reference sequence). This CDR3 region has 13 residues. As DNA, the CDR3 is TGTGCCAGTGGACAGGGGAGGACGGATACGCAGTATTTT. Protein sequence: CASGQGRTDTQYF.

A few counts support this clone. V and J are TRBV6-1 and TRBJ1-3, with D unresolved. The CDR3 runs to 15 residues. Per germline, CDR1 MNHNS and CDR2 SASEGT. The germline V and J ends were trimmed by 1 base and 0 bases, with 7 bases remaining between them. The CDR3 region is CASSEGVLSGNTIYF. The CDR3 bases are TGTGCCAGCAGTGAAGGAGTCCTCTCTGGAAACACCATATATTTT.

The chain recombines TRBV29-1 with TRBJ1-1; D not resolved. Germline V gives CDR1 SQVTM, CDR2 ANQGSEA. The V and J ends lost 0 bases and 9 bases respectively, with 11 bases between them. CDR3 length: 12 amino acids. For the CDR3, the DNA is TGCAGCGTTGAAGATCCGGGCGGGAAAGCTTTCTTT. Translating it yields CSVEDPGGKAFF.

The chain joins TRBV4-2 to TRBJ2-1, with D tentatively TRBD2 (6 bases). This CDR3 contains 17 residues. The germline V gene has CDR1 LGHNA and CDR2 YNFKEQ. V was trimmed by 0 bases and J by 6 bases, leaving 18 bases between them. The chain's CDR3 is CASSQDFGGRGGNEQFF. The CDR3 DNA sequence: TGTGCCAGCAGCCAAGATTTCGGGGGAAGGGGAGGCAATGAGCAGTTCTTC.

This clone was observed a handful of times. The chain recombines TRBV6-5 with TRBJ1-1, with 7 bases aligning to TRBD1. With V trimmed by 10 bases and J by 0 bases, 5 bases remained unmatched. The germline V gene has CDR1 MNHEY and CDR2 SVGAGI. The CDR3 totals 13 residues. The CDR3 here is CATRTGMNTEAFF. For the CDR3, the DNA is TGTGCCACCCGGACAGGAATGAACACTGAAGCTTTCTTT.

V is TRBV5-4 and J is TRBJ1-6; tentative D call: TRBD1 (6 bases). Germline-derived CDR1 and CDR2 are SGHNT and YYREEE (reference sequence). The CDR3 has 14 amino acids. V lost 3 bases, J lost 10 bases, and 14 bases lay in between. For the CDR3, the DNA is TGTGCCAGCAGCTCCGGACAGAGTTGGTCACCCCTCCACTTT. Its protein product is CASSSGQSWSPLHF.